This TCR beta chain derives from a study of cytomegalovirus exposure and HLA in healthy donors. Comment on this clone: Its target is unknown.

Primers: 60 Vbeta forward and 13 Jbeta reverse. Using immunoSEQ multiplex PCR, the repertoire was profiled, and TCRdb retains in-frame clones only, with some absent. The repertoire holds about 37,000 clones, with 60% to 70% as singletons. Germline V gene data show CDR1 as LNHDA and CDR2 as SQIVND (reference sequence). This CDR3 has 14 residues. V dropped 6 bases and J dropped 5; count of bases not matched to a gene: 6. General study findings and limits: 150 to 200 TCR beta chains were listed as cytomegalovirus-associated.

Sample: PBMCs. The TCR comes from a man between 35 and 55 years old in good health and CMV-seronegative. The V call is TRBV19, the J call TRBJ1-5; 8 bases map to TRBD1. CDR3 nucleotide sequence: TGTGCCAGTAGCAAGACAGGGGTGGATCAGCCCCAGCATTTT. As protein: CASSKTGVDQPQHF.